This TCR beta chain was sequenced during a study of T cell changes during pregnancy in multiple sclerosis. Here immunoSEQ multiplex PCR was the method, and the copy in TCRdb shows in-frame clones only, minus some. The sample holds under 65,000 clones; 90% are singletons and the top ten take roughly 3.3%. This CDR3 has 14 amino acids. Germline CDR1 is MRHNA and CDR2 is SNTAGT. The trim removed 6 bases at V and 6 bases at J, leaving 10 bases unmatched. The source of this sequence is a female donor in good health, enrolled as a control in a pregnancy study. The V and J genes are TRBV6-4 and TRBJ1-2; 7 bases are shared with TRBD1. The sample in question was peripheral blood, obtained in the first trimester of pregnancy. CDR3 nucleotides: TGTGCCAGCAGCGAAGGACAGCAGGGGGATGGCTACACCTTC. Translating gives CASSEGQQGDGYTF.